One sample yielded the 32 T cell receptor beta chains listed below, sequenced in a study of radiotherapy plus CTLA-4 blockade in lung cancer. The assay was immunoSEQ multiplex PCR, and TCRdb's table has in-frame clones only and misses some. This sample has 81,000 or so clones; 60% to 85% occur once, and the top ten carry approximately 22%. The sequences come from peripheral blood, collected from a patient treated with radiotherapy plus ipilimumab. The receptors stem from a human donor with non-small cell lung cancer whose response to radiotherapy plus ipilimumab could not be evaluated. Some clones in this sample may be carry-over from other donors' samples.

CDR3 nucleotide sequence: TGTGCCAGCTCACCTGGGCAGGCCACAACTAATGAAAAACTGTTTTTT. Translated: CASSPGQATTNEKLFF. V and J are TRBV18 and TRBJ1-4, with D unresolved. The V end lost 3 bases, the J end lost 0 bases, and 11 bases lay between the germline ends. Germline lookup yields CDR1 KGHSH and CDR2 LQKENI. The CDR3 is made up of 16 amino acids. The full variable domain, rest sourced from reference TRBV18 and TRBJ1-4, is NAGVMQNPRHLVRRRGQEARLRCSPMKGHSHVYWYRQLPEEGLKFMVYLQKENIIDESGMPKERFSAEFPKEGPSILRIQQVVRGDSAAYFCASSPGQATTNEKLFFGSGTQLSVL.

The J gene is TRBJ2-7, the V gene TRBV28; 8 bases align to TRBD2. J lost 1 base, V lost 10 bases, and 12 bases had no gene match. This CDR3 region has 15 residues. Germline V gives CDR1 MDHEN, CDR2 SYDVKM. CDR3 in amino acids: CATRRTSGGSYEQYF. CDR3 DNA sequence: TGTGCCACCCGGAGGACCAGCGGGGGTTCCTACGAGCAGTACTTC.

This clone was observed a few times. The chain employs TRBV19 and TRBJ1-1, with a tentative D call TRBD1 (5 bases). This CDR3 comprises 15 residues. Deletions cut 4 bases from V and 3 bases from J, with 15 bases between. Germline values: CDR1 LNHDA, CDR2 SQIVND (reference sequence). In nucleotides, the CDR3 is TGTGCCAGTAGTACCTTGACAGAATGGGACACTGAAGCTTTCTTT. This sequence encodes CASSTLTEWDTEAFF.

The table lists this clone with a count of one. The chain joins TRBV11-1 to TRBJ2-5, with TRBD1 as a possible D gene (6 bases). Trimming removed 4 bases from V and 4 bases from J, with 13 bases in between. Germline V gene lookup returns CDR1 SGHAT and CDR2 FQDESV (reference sequence). This CDR3 contains 14 residues. In DNA form, the CDR3 reads TGTGCCAGCAGCTCCACAGGGTTTCGAGAGACCCAGTACTTC. Protein sequence: CASSSTGFRETQYF.

This clone was observed a few times. The chain carries TRBV28 and TRBJ2-7; tentative D call: TRBD2 (5 bases). Germline-derived CDR1 and CDR2 are MDHEN and SYDVKM. The CDR3 has 16 residues. The V and J ends lost 3 bases and 2 bases respectively, with 17 bases between them. The CDR3 sequence is CASSLFREGRAYEQYF. CDR3 sequence (DNA): TGTGCCAGCAGTTTGTTTCGTGAGGGCAGAGCCTACGAGCAGTACTTC.

This rearrangement joins TRBV5-3 to TRBJ2-3; D not certain. TRBV5-3 is noted as an ORF with a role that remains uncertain. This CDR3 region has 12 residues. V lost 2 bases to trimming and J lost 2 bases, with 3 bases between them. In DNA form, the CDR3 reads TGTGCCAGAAGCTTATACACAGATACGCAGTATTTT. Its translation is CARSLYTDTQYF.

This clone occurred once. J is TRBJ1-1 and V is TRBV7-9; 8 bases agree with TRBD1. The CDR3 spans 16 residues. Per the germline V gene, CDR1 is SEHNR and CDR2 is FQNEAQ (reference sequence). The ends lost 4 bases at V and 7 bases at J; junction bases unmatched: 14. DNA for the CDR3: TGTGCCAGCAGCTCCGACAGGGGATCGGCCTCCTTTGAAGCTTTCTTT. Its protein product is CASSSDRGSASFEAFF.

As for this clone: The germline gene is not matched at one end of the junction; a read error may be the cause. The chain recombines TRBV5-1 with TRBJ2-1; TRBD1 might be the D (6 bases). Per the germline V gene, CDR1 is SGHRS and CDR2 is YFSETQ. This CDR3 region has 15 residues. CDR3 sequence (DNA): TGCGCCAGCCGCTTTGGACAGAGCTCCTACAATGAGCAGTTCTTC. Translating gives CASRFGQSSYNEQFF.

A few counts support this clone. The V and J genes are TRBV9 and TRBJ2-1; D might be TRBD2 (6 bases). V lost 3 bases, J lost 5 bases, and 12 bases lay in between. There are 14 residues in the CDR3. Germline V gene sequence: CDR1 SGDLS, CDR2 YYNGEE. The CDR3 is CASSAPPGDNEQFF. Written as DNA, the CDR3 is TGTGCCAGCAGCGCGCCCCCGGGGGACAATGAGCAGTTCTTC.

The CDR3 region is CASSLAPTVLDREAFF. The CDR3 nucleotides are TGCGCCAGCAGCTTGGCTCCGACGGTTTTGGACAGAGAAGCTTTCTTT. The chain has TRBV5-1 and TRBJ1-1, with D perhaps TRBD1 (6 bases). From germline, CDR1 is SGHRS and CDR2 YFSETQ. The CDR3 is 16 residues long. The germline V and J ends were trimmed by 0 bases and 8 bases, with 20 bases remaining between them.

V is TRBV2 and J is TRBJ1-5, with a possible D match to TRBD1 (5 bases). The V end lost 1 base, the J end lost 3 bases, and 10 bases lay between the germline ends. There are 15 residues in the CDR3. Germline lookup yields CDR1 SNHLY and CDR2 FYNNEI. The CDR3 protein is CASSEGAGSNQPQHF. CDR3 nucleotides: TGTGCCAGCAGTGAAGGGGCAGGGTCCAATCAGCCCCAGCATTTT.

The chain uses TRBV10-3 and TRBJ2-7; TRBD1 agrees at 8 bases. The germline V gene encodes CDR1 ENHRY and CDR2 SYGVKD. The CDR3 length is 13 residues. V was clipped by 3 bases and J by 7 bases; unmatched bases: 5. The CDR3 DNA reads as TGTGCCATCAGTGACGGACAGGGAAGGGAGCAGTACTTC. As protein: CAISDGQGREQYF.

The gene calls are TRBV6-5 and TRBJ2-1, with TRBD2 matching 10 bases. The germline V gene encodes CDR1 MNHEY and CDR2 SVGAGI. The trim removed 6 bases at V and 1 base at J, leaving 3 bases unmatched. This CDR3 is built from 15 residues. The chain's CDR3 is CASRSGGASYNEQFF. The CDR3 coding sequence is TGTGCCAGCAGGAGCGGGGGGGCGTCCTACAATGAGCAGTTCTTC.

This clone appeared a single time. This chain joins TRBV28 and TRBJ1-1; TRBD1 matches 12 bases. This CDR3 is 14 amino acids long. V dropped 8 bases and J dropped 2; count of bases not matched to a gene: 3. Germline CDR1 reads MDHEN; CDR2 reads SYDVKM. CDR3 in DNA: TGTGCCAGCCGGGGACAGGGGGCCAACACTGAAGCTTTCTTT. It yields the protein CASRGQGANTEAFF.

The V and J genes are TRBV14 and TRBJ1-4, with D perhaps TRBD1 (6 bases). Trimming pared 2 bases from V and 7 bases from J, leaving 20 bases between. This CDR3 has 17 amino acids. CDR1 is SGHDN, CDR2 FVKESK, per germline. CDR3 sequence reads: CASSQSTGSRGAEKLFF. The CDR3 bases are TGTGCCAGCAGCCAATCGACAGGTTCGCGGGGGGCTGAAAAACTGTTTTTT.

This sequence joins TRBV4-1 and TRBJ2-5, with D possibly TRBD2 on 6 matching bases. This CDR3 is built from 13 residues. V lost 1 base to trimming and J lost 3 bases, with 6 bases between them. The germline V gene has CDR1 MGHRA and CDR2 YSYEKL. CDR3 residues: CASSQGGEETQYF. The CDR3 bases are TGCGCCAGCAGCCAAGGCGGGGAAGAGACCCAGTACTTC.

V is TRBV5-6 and J is TRBJ2-7, with a possible D match to TRBD1 (5 bases). Trimming cost V 6 bases and J 4 bases, with 17 bases left between them. Germline V CDR1 and CDR2: SGHDT, YYEEEE. The CDR3 covers 14 residues. The CDR3 coding sequence is TGTGCCAGCACCAGTATTGGGGCCCGGTACGAGCAGTACTTC. Residues: CASTSIGARYEQYF. The full variable domain, completed using reference TRBV5-6 and TRBJ2-7, is DAGVTQSPTHLIKTRGQQVTLRCSPKSGHDTVSWYQQALGQGPQFIFQYYEEEERQRGNFPDRFSGHQFPNYSSELNVNALLLGDSALYLCASTSIGARYEQYFGPGTRLTVT.

The rearrangement joins TRBV5-1 to TRBJ1-4; 8 bases fit TRBD1. CDR3 length equals 16 residues. V was pared by 0 bases and J by 8 bases, with 9 bases of the junction left unmatched. Germline assignment: CDR1 SGHRS and CDR2 YFSETQ. The CDR3: CASSLAQGAVGEKLFF. CDR3 in DNA: TGCGCCAGCAGCTTGGCCCAGGGGGCCGTTGGCGAAAAACTGTTTTTT.

The table lists this clone with a count of one. This chain connects TRBV11-2 to TRBJ2-7; TRBD2 agrees at 9 bases. V lost 1 base to trimming and J lost 2 bases; unmatched junction nucleotides: 3. CDR1 SGHAT and CDR2 FQNNGV come from the germline V gene. This CDR3 contains 15 residues. This CDR3 reads CASSLASGATYEQYF. For the CDR3, the DNA is TGTGCCAGCAGCTTAGCTAGCGGGGCAACCTACGAGCAGTACTTC.

V gene TRBV6-5 combines with J gene TRBJ1-5; tentative D call: TRBD1 (6 bases). This CDR3 comprises 13 residues. The germline V and J ends were trimmed by 7 bases and 7 bases, with 14 bases remaining between them. Germline loops: CDR1 MNHEY, CDR2 SVGAGI. The CDR3 here is CASTQVGGQPQHF. For the CDR3, the DNA is TGTGCCAGCACTCAGGTTGGGGGCCAGCCCCAGCATTTT.

The chain links TRBV19 to TRBJ1-3; D gene unclear. Germline V CDR1 and CDR2: LNHDA, SQIVND (reference sequence). The CDR3 consists of 16 residues. V lost 3 bases and J lost 0, with 12 bases in between. CDR3 loop: CASSIPFSVSGNTIYF. CDR3 DNA sequence: TGTGCCAGTAGTATCCCCTTCAGCGTCTCTGGAAACACCATATATTTT. Supplemented by reference TRBV19 and TRBJ1-3, the full variable domain reads DGGITQSPKYLFRKEGQNVTLSCEQNLNHDAMYWYRQDPGQGLRLIYYSQIVNDFQKGDIAEGYSVSREKKESFPLTVTSAQKNPTAFYLCASSIPFSVSGNTIYFGEGSWLTVV.

This sequence joins TRBV5-1 and TRBJ2-5, with 9 bases aligning to TRBD1. Germline-derived CDR1 and CDR2 are SGHRS and YFSETQ. After removal of 4 bases from V and 2 bases from J, the junction contained 3 bases not matched to a gene. The CDR3 is made up of 14 amino acids. The CDR3 loop is CASSPGQGQETQYF. CDR3 bases: TGCGCCAGCAGCCCGGGACAGGGTCAAGAGACCCAGTACTTC.

This clone was detected a few times. The CDR3 spells CASSHPDRGLQETQYF. The CDR3 DNA reads TGCGCCAGCAGCCATCCAGACAGGGGTTTACAAGAGACCCAGTACTTC. The chain employs TRBV4-1 and TRBJ2-5; TRBD1 matches at 8 bases. The CDR3 covers 16 residues. With V trimmed by 3 bases and J by 2 bases, 8 bases remained unmatched. Per germline, CDR1 MGHRA and CDR2 YSYEKL.

The chain recombines TRBV7-2 with TRBJ1-2; 9 nucleotides line up with TRBD1. Germline CDR1 reads SGHTA; CDR2 reads FQGNSA. The V and J ends lost 5 bases and 3 bases, in that order; junction bases with no gene match: 10. This CDR3 spans 16 amino acids. As DNA, the CDR3 is TGTGCCAGCAGCCGAAACCACAGGGGGCGCGACTATGGCTACACCTTC. Protein sequence: CASSRNHRGRDYGYTF.

The chain recombines TRBV4-1 with TRBJ2-3, with 12 bases aligning to TRBD2. Germline V gene sequence: CDR1 MGHRA, CDR2 YSYEKL. The CDR3 runs 19 residues. The V and J ends lost 0 bases and 0 bases, in that order; junction bases with no gene match: 7. The CDR3 reads CASSQDGTSGFSSTDTQYF. The CDR3 DNA is TGCGCCAGCAGCCAAGATGGGACTAGCGGGTTTTCTAGCACAGATACGCAGTATTTT.

The V and J genes are TRBV7-2 and TRBJ2-7; D may be TRBD1 (5 bases). Trimming took off 5 bases at V and 2 bases at J, with 16 bases between the two ends. Looked up from germline, CDR1 is SGHTA and CDR2 is FQGNSA. The CDR3 runs to 15 residues. CDR3 sequence (DNA): TGTGCCAGCAGCCCAGGGCCGGCGGTTACCTACGAGCAGTACTTC. It translates to CASSPGPAVTYEQYF. The complete variable domain, with remaining parts taken from reference TRBV7-2 and TRBJ2-7, reads GAGVSQSPSNKVTEKGKDVELRCDPISGHTALYWYRQSLGQGLEFLIYFQGNSAPDKSGLPSDRFSAERTGGSVSTLTIQRTQQEDSAVYLCASSPGPAVTYEQYFGPGTRLTVT.

The V and J genes are TRBV10-3 and TRBJ1-5, with D tentatively TRBD1 (6 bases). The CDR3 is made up of 15 amino acids. The V gene's germline CDR1 is ENHRY and CDR2 SYGVKD. Trimming shortened V by 0 bases and J by 2 bases, and 8 bases separated the two germline ends. The CDR3 DNA sequence: TGTGCCATCAGTGAGTCGCCAGGGGGCAATCAGCCCCAGCATTTT. Protein product: CAISESPGGNQPQHF.

The chain is built from TRBV4-1 and TRBJ2-5; D may be TRBD1 (6 bases). V was pared by 4 bases and J by 3 bases, with 18 bases between. The CDR3 loop spans 16 amino acids. Germline CDR1 and CDR2: MGHRA and YSYEKL. Here the CDR3 reads CASSPQLTRGEETQYF. The CDR3 DNA follows: TGCGCCAGCAGCCCACAACTAACCAGGGGAGAAGAGACCCAGTACTTC.

This chain links TRBV6-5 with TRBJ1-1; possible D gene TRBD1, 6 bases. Germline V gene data show CDR1 as MNHEY and CDR2 as SVGAGI. This CDR3 comprises 12 residues. V lost 6 bases, J lost 10 bases, and 15 bases lay in between. CDR3 region: CASSLPEGGAFF. The CDR3 DNA is TGTGCCAGCAGCCTCCCGGAAGGGGGAGCTTTCTTT.

J is TRBJ1-2 and V is TRBV28; unclear D gene. This CDR3 is 15 amino acids long. The germline V gene has CDR1 MDHEN and CDR2 SYDVKM. V was trimmed by 3 bases and J by 5 bases, leaving 16 bases between them. The CDR3 region is CASSLHETRGYGYTF. In nucleotides, the CDR3 is TGTGCCAGCAGTTTGCATGAGACCCGGGGATATGGCTACACCTTC.

The V gene is TRBV30, the J gene TRBJ2-3; possibly TRBD2 for D (6 bases). Germline loops: CDR1 GTSNPN, CDR2 SVGIG (reference sequence). The V end was cut by 2 bases, the J end by 4 bases, with 7 bases between. The CDR3 is 12 residues long. For the CDR3, the DNA is TGTGCCTGGAGTCCTAGCGCAGATACGCAGTATTTT. It specifies CAWSPSADTQYF. Based on the CDR3 plus reference TRBV30 and TRBJ2-3, the full variable domain is SQTIHQWPATLVQPVGSPLSLECTVEGTSNPNLYWYRQAAGRGLQLLFYSVGIGQISSEVPQNLSASRPQDRQFILSSKKLLLSDSGFYLCAWSPSADTQYFGPGTRLTVL.

This chain links TRBV6-1 with TRBJ1-2; possibly TRBD1 for D (6 bases). Germline V gene lookup returns CDR1 MNHNS and CDR2 SASEGT. This CDR3 is 14 amino acids long. With 1 base removed from V and 9 bases from J, the gap between germline ends came to 15 bases. The CDR3 loop is CASSEEVQGRSYTF. The CDR3 DNA reads TGTGCCAGCAGTGAAGAAGTACAGGGTAGGAGCTACACCTTC.